A selection of T cell receptor beta chains follows, all from one sample in a study of tumor-infiltrating lymphocytes in primary liver carcinoma. Each CDR3 protein gets one entry after TCRdb re-called the multiplex PCR reads with MiXCR. Of roughly 330,000 distinct CDR3 sequences detected, approximately 64% appear once; the ten largest clones hold 5% to 6.5%. The sequenced sample consisted of peripheral blood. These receptors were obtained from a man aged 40-55 years with primary liver carcinoma and hepatitis B virus infection. Each CDR3 is given with its conserved first and last residue. The D gene is left open where the match is weak. Rows may omit the clone size; those that give it use once, few, many or a size class.

>few|NA|TRBJ1-6|TRBV11-2
TGTGTCAGCAGCTCTCATCCTGAATACTCGAATTCACCCCTCCACTTT
CVSSSHPEYSNSPLHF
>NA|TRBD2|TRBJ2-7|TRBV11-2
TGTGCCAGCACCTTGGGGACTAGCCATTACGAGCAGTATTTC
CASTLGTSHYEQYF
>NA|TRBD2|TRBJ2-2|TRBV11-2
TGTGCCACCCAAGGCCGCGGGGGGGCCTGGGCGCTGTTTTTT
CATQGRGGAWALFF
>NA|NA|TRBJ2-1|TRBV5-1
TGCGCCAGCAGCTTGGCAGGGAGCTCCTACAATGAGCGGTTCTTC
CASSLAGSSYNERFF
>few|NA|TRBJ1-4|TRBV30
TGTGCCTGGAGTGTACAGGGAACTAATGAAAAACTGTTTTTT
CAWSVQGTNEKLFF
>NA|TRBD2|TRBJ2-7|TRBV6-2/TRBV6-3
TGTGCCAGCAATTCCCAAGCGGGAGGGATCTCCAACGAGCAGTACTTC
CASNSQAGGISNEQYF
>NA|NA|TRBJ2-5|TRBV24-1
TGTGCCACCAGAGCGGCAGACCAAGAGACCCAGTACTTC
CATRAADQETQYF
>NA|TRBD1|TRBJ2-3|TRBV29-1
TGCAGCGTTGGGCCAGGACAGGGTAAGCCCCAGTATTTT
CSVGPGQGKPQYF
>NA|TRBD1|TRBJ2-1|TRBV5-1
TGCGCCAGCAGCTTCGGGACAGGGGACAATGAGCAGTTCTTC
CASSFGTGDNEQFF
>few|TRBD1|TRBJ1-5|TRBV12-3/TRBV12-4
TGTGCCAGCAGTACGGGACAGGAGTATCAGCCCCAGCATTTT
CASSTGQEYQPQHF
>NA|NA|TRBJ2-3|TRBV14
TGTGCCAGCAGCCAAGTCTTCGACTCCGCCAAAAGCACAGATAGGCAGTATTTT
CASSQVFDSAKSTDRQYF
>many|NA|TRBJ2-4|TRBV12-3/TRBV12-4
TGTGCCAGCAGTTTGTCGAGGGGCCAAAACATTCAGTACTTC
CASSLSRGQNIQYF
>NA|NA|TRBJ2-3|TRBV10-3
TGTAGCATCAAATCGGGAATCGGCGGGAAGGAAGATACGCAGTATTTT
CSIKSGIGGKEDTQYF
>NA|NA|TRBJ2-2|TRBV11-2
TGTGACAGCAGCTTAGATGGGGAGCTGCTTTTT
CDSSLDGELLF
>NA|NA|TRBJ2-3|TRBV7-8
TGTGCCAGCAGCTCAACAGGGGGGGGATATTCGGATACGCAGTATTTT
CASSSTGGGYSDTQYF
>few|NA|TRBJ2-7|TRBV14
TGTGCCAGCAGCGCATTGGGGGGCGTCTACGAGCAGTACTTC
CASSALGGVYEQYF
>NA|TRBD1|TRBJ2-7|TRBV11-1
TGTGTCAGCAGCCTCCCCAGGACAGGGTCAGGCGAGCAGTACTTC
CVSSLPRTGSGEQYF
>NA|TRBD2|TRBJ2-2|TRBV11-3
TGTGCCAGCAGCTTAGTAGCGGGAGTGAACACCGGGGAACTGTCTTTT
CASSLVAGVNTGELSF
>NA|NA|TRBJ2-7|TRBV10-3
TGTGCCATCAGGAGGGACGGATCCTCCTACGAGCAGTGCTTT
CAIRRDGSSYEQCF
>many|NA|TRBJ2-7|TRBV12-3/TRBV12-4
TGTGCCAGCAAAAGGGTGGAGGTCGAGCAGTACTTC
CASKRVEVEQYF
>NA|NA|TRBJ2-7|TRBV11-2
TGTGCCAGCAGATTAATACGGAACTACGACCAGTACTTC
CASRLIRNYDQYF
>NA|NA|TRBJ1-6|TRBV11-2
TGTGCCAGCAGAGATCCGGGATACGGGAATTCACCCCTCCACTTT
CASRDPGYGNSPLHF
>NA|NA|TRBJ2-7|TRBV5-1
TGCGCCGGCAGCTTAGGTCCCAGCTACGAGCAGTACTTC
CAGSLGPSYEQYF
>NA|NA|TRBJ2-1|TRBV25-1
TGTGCCAGCAGTGATCCCCCCGGGATGAACTCCTACAATGAGCAGTTCTTC
CASSDPPGMNSYNEQFF
>NA|NA|TRBJ2-7|TRBV12-3/TRBV12-4
TGTGCCAGCAAAGAGGAAACCTACGAGCAGTACTTC
CASKEETYEQYF
>NA|TRBD2|TRBJ2-3|TRBV28
TGTGCCAGCAGCCCGGGGGGGGCAGATACGCAGTATTTT
CASSPGGADTQYF
>NA|NA|TRBJ1-1|TRBV5-1
TGCGCCAGCAGGGCCCAGACAGGTATGAACACTGAAGCTTTCTTT
CASRAQTGMNTEAFF
>NA|NA|TRBJ2-7|TRBV6-2/TRBV6-3
TGTGCCAGCAGTCCTAGAAAAATATCCCACCGACAGTACTTC
CASSPRKISHRQYF
>once|NA|TRBJ2-3|TRBV12-3/TRBV12-4
TGTGCCAATAGTACGCCCGGACGGACAGCGCAGTATTTT
CANSTPGRTAQYF
>many|NA|TRBJ1-5|TRBV4-1
TGCGCCAGCAGCTCCGAGGACAGCAATCAGCCCCAGCATTTT
CASSSEDSNQPQHF
>NA|NA|TRBJ2-3|TRBV11-2
TGTGCCATCAGCCCCAAAACAGATACGCAGTATTTT
CAISPKTDTQYF
>NA|NA|TRBJ2-2|TRBV11-2
TGTGCCAGCACCTTAGTTTCCTCCAATACCGGGGAGCTGTTTTTT
CASTLVSSNTGELFF
>NA|TRBD2|TRBJ2-1|TRBV28
TGTGCCAGCAGTTTAGGACTAGTCCTTGAGCAGTTCTTC
CASSLGLVLEQFF
>NA|NA|TRBJ1-6|TRBV5-6
TGTACCAGCAGCTTGTATCAGGGGTTTTCACCCCTCCACTTT
CTSSLYQGFSPLHF
>NA|TRBD2|TRBJ2-2|TRBV12-3/TRBV12-4
TGTGCCAGCATCCGACTAGCAGGAGGCGGCACCGGGAAGCTGTTTTTT
CASIRLAGGGTGKLFF
>many|TRBD1|TRBJ1-1|TRBV29-1
TGCAGCGTTGAAGCGGCCGGGACAGGAGGATATTTGAACACTGAAGCTTTCTTT
CSVEAAGTGGYLNTEAFF
>NA|TRBD2|TRBJ2-1|TRBV11-1
TGTGCCAGCAGCTTAGATTTCGGCAACGGGAGGTACCAAGAGACCCAGTTCTTC
CASSLDFGNGRYQETQFF
>NA|NA|TRBJ2-1|TRBV11-2
TGTGCCAGCAGCTTTTCGCGCTGGAATGAGCTGTTCTTC
CASSFSRWNELFF
>many|NA|TRBJ1-1|TRBV10-3
TGTGCCATCAGTCCAAATGGGGTAGGGAACACTGAAGCTTTCTTT
CAISPNGVGNTEAFF
>NA|NA|TRBJ2-3|TRBV14
TGTGCCAGCAGCCAAGATGTCGGAAGCACAGTTACGCAGTATTTT
CASSQDVGSTVTQYF
>few|NA|TRBJ2-5|TRBV5-1
TGCGCCAGCAGCTTGGACAGGGCGGGTGAGACCCAGTACTTC
CASSLDRAGETQYF
>NA|NA|TRBJ1-1|TRBV5-4
TGTGCCAGCAGCTTGGGTGAGTCGGGTAACACTGAAGCTTTCTTT
CASSLGESGNTEAFF
>NA|NA|TRBJ2-7|TRBV5-1
TGCGCCAGCAGCTCGACAGCTTCCTACGAGCAGTACTTC
CASSSTASYEQYF
>many|NA|TRBJ2-1|TRBV12-3/TRBV12-4
TGTGCCAGCAGTTCACCTGGTAGGGGGAATGAGCAGTTCTTC
CASSSPGRGNEQFF
>NA|TRBD1|TRBJ1-1|TRBV30
TGTGCCTGGAGTATGACAGGGACGAACACTGAAGCTTTCTTT
CAWSMTGTNTEAFF